Shown below are 8 T cell receptor beta chains from a single sample sequenced in a study of CXCR3-negative and CXCR3-positive naive CD8 T cells. cDNA libraries for TRB were generated by 5' RACE incorporating UMI labels. TCRdb re-called the 5' RACE reads; one entry per CDR3 protein, DNA not given. The listing records around 60,000 distinct CDR3 sequences. These TCRs are of unknown antigen specificity. Overall study findings and caveats: CXCR3-positive naive cells carried more hydrophobic TRB CDR3s than CXCR3-negative naive cells did.

Material for sequencing was naive CXCR3+ CD8+ T cells from blood. Subset meaning: CD45RO-CCR7+CD27+CD95- naive CD8+ T cells expressing CXCR3 (TNR3+). The source is a human donor in good health. Some clones in this sample may be carry-over from other donors' samples.

The J gene is TRBJ1-1, the V gene TRBV7-9; there is no DNA to check the TCRdb D call of TRBD1. This CDR3 comprises 15 residues. Germline V gene lookup returns CDR1 SEHNR and CDR2 FQNEAQ (reference sequence). The CDR3 loop is CASSLTRDGETEAFF.

V gene TRBV27 combines with J gene TRBJ2-1; there is no DNA to check the TCRdb D call of TRBD1. Germline V gene sequence: CDR1 MNHEY, CDR2 SMNVEV (reference sequence). The CDR3 is 13 residues long. CDR3: CASSLQGTNEQFF.

The chain has TRBV7-9 and TRBJ2-7; TCRdb outputs TRBD2, but without DNA this stays unchecked. Germline CDR1 and CDR2: SEHNR and FQNEAQ (reference sequence). The CDR3 loop spans 17 amino acids. CDR3 region: CASSSERTTLSSYEQYF.

The chain uses TRBV10-3 and TRBJ1-2; TCRdb indicates TRBD1, and absent DNA this call remains unverified. This CDR3 contains 13 residues. The germline V gene has CDR1 ENHRY and CDR2 SYGVKD. CDR3 in amino acids: CAIMAGILYGYTF.

This chain joins TRBV7-2 and TRBJ1-2. The CDR3 has 12 residues. The germline gives CDR1 SGHTA, CDR2 FQGNSA. This CDR3 is CASSLAGPGYTF.

The chain employs TRBV15 and TRBJ2-7. This CDR3 is built from 14 residues. Looked up from germline, CDR1 is LNHNV and CDR2 is YYDKDF (reference sequence). CDR3: CATSREDRSYEQYF.

The chain is built from TRBV10-3 and TRBJ2-3; there is no DNA to check the TCRdb D call of TRBD1. The germline CDR1 and CDR2 sequences are ENHRY and SYGVKD. This CDR3 spans 13 amino acids. CDR3 protein: CAILDRGHGAQYF.

V gene TRBV20-1 combines with J gene TRBJ2-3; TCRdb names TRBD2, which stays unverified in the absence of DNA. CDR3 size: 19 residues. The germline CDR1 and CDR2 sequences are DFQATT and SNEGSKA (reference sequence). CDR3 protein: CSARVEGVVTGGPTDTQYF.